The present TCR beta chain was sequenced within a study of T cell responses to AZD1222 COVID-19 vaccine. Study-wide results and caveats: The donor group comprised mostly white British people and more females; the analysis possibly underestimated clonal diversity. Baseline testing showed seropositivity in only five to seven AZD1222 recipients. Repertoires were sampled only after the peak T cell response. With dominance at 160-218 and 743-854, vaccine-associated CD4 TCRs spanned spike.

Clones were sequenced by immunoSEQ multiplex PCR, and TCRdb holds only the in-frame ones, with some missing. The data show around 160,000 clones, just over 90% seen once. This CDR3 is 16 amino acids long. CDR1 SGHDT and CDR2 YYEEEE come from the germline V gene. Trimming removed 0 bases at V and 2 bases at J, with 14 bases between. Concerning this clone itself: What it binds is not known.

The input for sequencing was peripheral blood, taken on day 0 of MenACWY control vaccination. The sequence derives from an adult in good health. J is TRBJ1-2 and V is TRBV5-6; no firm D call. For the CDR3, the DNA is TGTGCCAGCAGCTTGGCCTACGTTGCACCGAACTATGGCTACACCTTC. Its translation: CASSLAYVAPNYGYTF.